The clone carrying this T cell receptor (beta chain) showed up many times. The antigen is undetermined. Findings and caveats of the study: Tumor Tregs overlapped most with tumor, then blood, naive CD4+ cells. Tumor memory CD4+ T cell TCR gene usage clustered with blood and lymph node memory CD4+ cells and lymph node naive CD4+ cells. Larger-cohort validation covered only one TCR beta V-J rearrangement.

The CDR3 has 12 residues. V dropped 5 bases and J dropped 6 bases, with 10 bases sitting between them. Each CDR3 protein is one row after TCRdb ran MiXCR on the 5' RACE reads. This sample has roughly 38,000 distinct CDR3 sequences, with about 20% found just once. Naive CD4+ T cells were purified with Tregs depleted by CD25. The chain couples TRBV12-3 or TRBV12-4 to TRBJ1-2; D might be TRBD1 (5 bases). The TCR sequence derives from a female donor with breast cancer. The sample comprised naive CD4+ T cells sorted from a lymph node. Subset defined: naive CD4+ T cells, CD4+CD45RA+CD25-. As DNA, the CDR3 is TGTGCCAGCAGTCCCGGGACCCATGGCTACACCTTC. This gives the protein CASSPGTHGYTF.